What follows are 25 T cell receptor beta chains derived from one specimen sequenced in a study of radiotherapy plus CTLA-4 blockade in lung cancer. TCRdb's table, derived via immunoSEQ multiplex PCR, lists solely in-frame clones and lacks some. The table records 95,000 to 150,000 clones, 85% to 90% of them present only once. The sequencing used peripheral blood, collected from a patient treated with radiotherapy plus ipilimumab. The receptors shown here come from a human donor with non-small cell lung cancer that progressed on radiotherapy plus ipilimumab.

The V and J genes are TRBV27 and TRBJ1-1; TRBD1 matches at 7 bases. With 5 bases clipped from V and 7 bases from J, the junction kept 16 bases outside the gene matches. The germline V gene encodes CDR1 MNHEY and CDR2 SMNVEV (reference sequence). The length of the CDR3 is 16 residues. The CDR3 DNA reads TGTGCCAGCAGTCGACAGGGAGAACGCATCCTGAGTGAAGCTTTCTTT. Protein: CASSRQGERILSEAFF.

V and J are TRBV7-9 and TRBJ2-7; D is perhaps TRBD2 (6 bases). V dropped 1 base and J dropped 2 bases, with 15 bases sitting between them. The length of the CDR3 is 16 residues. Germline V gene sequence: CDR1 SEHNR, CDR2 FQNEAQ (reference sequence). The CDR3 region is CASSLGRGDFAYEQYF. Written as DNA, the CDR3 is TGTGCCAGCAGCTTAGGTCGAGGGGACTTCGCCTACGAGCAGTACTTC.

The table lists this clone with a few counts. This CDR3 is also generated by other DNA sequences in the sample. The genes are TRBV18 and TRBJ1-1; no reliable D call. CDR3 length equals 13 residues. Trimming shortened V by 2 bases and J by 0 bases, and 4 bases separated the two germline ends. Per germline, CDR1 KGHSH and CDR2 LQKENI. The chain's CDR3 is CASSPGVNTEAFF. The CDR3, as DNA: TGTGCCAGCTCACCAGGGGTGAACACTGAAGCTTTCTTT.

The CDR3 nucleotides read TGTGCCAGCAGTGAAGCTAGCGGGAGTATCGACGAGCAGTACTTC. It encodes CASSEASGSIDEQYF. The chain couples TRBV2 to TRBJ2-7; TRBD2 aligns across 9 bases. This CDR3 is built from 15 residues. V trimming: 0 bases; J trimming: 5 bases; junction bases outside the gene matches: 5. Per germline, CDR1 SNHLY and CDR2 FYNNEI.

This chain uses TRBV6-6 with TRBJ2-5; D may correspond to TRBD1 or TRBD2 (5 bases each). The DNA end favors TRBJ2-7, so the J call may be wrong. Germline CDR1 reads MNHNY; CDR2 reads SVGAGI (reference sequence). The CDR3 extends over 14 amino acids. As DNA, the CDR3 is TGTGCCAGCTGGGCGGACCCCGGGGCATACGAGCAGTACTTC. Translated, it gives CASWADPGAYEQYF.

This chain uses TRBV23-1 with TRBJ1-2; no clear D. Being an ORF, TRBV23-1 has a function that is uncertain. The V end was cut by 3 bases, the J end by 1 base, with 21 bases between. This CDR3 region has 18 residues. The DNA of the CDR3 is TGCGCCAGCAGTCAGTGCCCAAGGGCCCTAGGGCTTAACTATGGCTACACCTTC. It is translated as CASSQCPRALGLNYGYTF.

The chain employs TRBV2 and TRBJ2-1; 9 positions agree with TRBD2. There are 15 residues in the CDR3. Unmatched junction bases numbered 4, after V lost 6 bases and J lost 1 base. Germline CDR1 and CDR2: SNHLY and FYNNEI. CDR3: CASRKTSGSYNEQFF. In DNA, the CDR3 is TGTGCCAGCAGGAAGACTAGCGGTTCCTACAATGAGCAGTTCTTC. The entire variable domain, with the rest obtained from reference TRBV2 and TRBJ2-1, is as follows: EPEVTQTPSHQVTQMGQEVILRCVPISNHLYFYWYRQILGQKVEFLVSFYNNEISEKSEIFDDQFSVERPDGSNFTLKIRSTKLEDSAMYFCASRKTSGSYNEQFFGPGTRLTVL.

The chain carries TRBV4-1 and TRBJ2-1, with D perhaps matching TRBD2 (6 bases). With 3 bases removed from V and 4 bases from J, the gap between germline ends came to 19 bases. The CDR3 covers 17 residues. CDR1 MGHRA and CDR2 YSYEKL come from the germline V gene. CDR3 sequence: CASSQGRSTSGYNEQFF. CDR3 sequence (DNA): TGCGCCAGCAGCCAGGGGAGGTCGACTAGTGGTTACAATGAGCAGTTCTTC.

The chain combines TRBV29-1 with TRBJ2-3; 8 positions agree with TRBD2. CDR3 size: 13 residues. In germline, CDR1 is SQVTM, CDR2 ANQGSEA. J gave up 2 bases and V 4 bases, and 2 bases lay outside the gene matches. The CDR3 is CSVAGRVTDTQYF. The CDR3 nucleotides are TGCAGCGTTGCCGGGAGGGTCACAGATACGCAGTATTTT.

The chain is built from TRBV6-6 and TRBJ2-7; possible D gene TRBD2, 5 bases. The CDR3 length is 13 residues. CDR1 is MNHNY and CDR2 is SVGAGI in the germline V gene (reference sequence). The ends were cut back, 6 bases at V and 4 bases at J, with 13 bases in the middle. The CDR3 protein is CASSPTRPYEQYF. The CDR3, as DNA: TGTGCCAGCAGCCCCACTAGACCGTACGAGCAGTACTTC.

This clone was counted once. The rearrangement joins TRBV5-1 to TRBJ2-6; tentatively, D is TRBD2 (6 bases). The CDR3 extends over 17 amino acids. Germline CDR1 and CDR2: SGHRS and YFSETQ. V was cut by 0 bases and J by 0 bases, with 10 bases left in between. As DNA, the CDR3 is TGCGCCAGCAGCTTGGCCGGCGGGAACTCTGGGGCCAACGTCCTGACTTTC. This encodes CASSLAGGNSGANVLTF. Variable domain in full (rest from reference TRBV5-1 and TRBJ2-6): KAGVTQTPRYLIKTRGQQVTLSCSPISGHRSVSWYQQTPGQGLQFLFEYFSETQRNKGNFPGRFSGRQFSNSRSEMNVSTLELGDSALYLCASSLAGGNSGANVLTFGAGSRLTVL.

This chain links TRBV5-1 with TRBJ2-2; 8 nucleotides agree with TRBD2. Trimming took 0 bases from V and 4 from J; bases not matched to a gene: 5. The CDR3 sequence is 16 residues long. CDR1 is SGHRS and CDR2 is YFSETQ in the germline V gene. The CDR3 protein is CASSLGVLAGTGELFF. The CDR3 DNA reads TGCGCCAGCAGCTTGGGGGTTCTAGCGGGCACCGGGGAGCTGTTTTTT.

V is TRBV19 and J is TRBJ1-5; 7 positions match TRBD1. Germline values: CDR1 LNHDA, CDR2 SQIVND (reference sequence). V dropped 7 bases and J dropped 2; count of bases not matched to a gene: 11. This CDR3 is 16 amino acids long. This CDR3 reads CASTTDKGAGNQPQHF. The CDR3, as DNA: TGTGCCAGTACCACGGACAAGGGGGCCGGCAATCAGCCCCAGCATTTT.

The chain joins TRBV2 to TRBJ2-5; the D is unclear. The CDR3 loop spans 15 amino acids. The V end lost 5 bases, the J end lost 5 bases, and 18 bases lay between the germline ends. The germline gives CDR1 SNHLY, CDR2 FYNNEI. CDR3 sequence: CASSQTEYIGETQYF. In DNA, the CDR3 is TGTGCCAGCAGTCAGACGGAGTACATAGGGGAGACCCAGTACTTC.

CDR3 protein: CASSPTGTRFEAFF. The CDR3 DNA reads as TGTGCCAGCTCACCAACAGGTACCAGATTTGAAGCTTTCTTT. The chain joins TRBV18 to TRBJ1-1; D may be TRBD1 (5 bases). V dropped 2 bases and J dropped 7 bases, with 14 bases sitting between them. In germline, CDR1 is KGHSH, CDR2 LQKENI. The CDR3 loop spans 14 amino acids.

The rearrangement uses TRBV6-5 and TRBJ1-2; TRBD1 matches 7 bases. CDR1 MNHEY and CDR2 SVGAGI come from the germline V gene. This CDR3 is built from 13 residues. With 5 bases clipped from V and 2 bases from J, the junction kept 2 bases outside the gene matches. CDR3 nucleotides: TGTGCCAGCAGTCCGGGACAGAACTATGGCTACACCTTC. Residues: CASSPGQNYGYTF.

The genes are TRBV2 and TRBJ2-7, with 12 bases that match TRBD2. CDR1 is SNHLY and CDR2 is FYNNEI in the germline V gene. The ends lost 6 bases at V and 2 bases at J; junction bases unmatched: 5. The CDR3 length is 15 residues. The CDR3: CASSPRTSGTYEQYF. CDR3 DNA: TGTGCCAGCAGCCCGAGGACTAGCGGGACCTACGAGCAGTACTTC. The variable domain in full, with the rest retrieved from reference TRBV2 and TRBJ2-7, is EPEVTQTPSHQVTQMGQEVILRCVPISNHLYFYWYRQILGQKVEFLVSFYNNEISEKSEIFDDQFSVERPDGSNFTLKIRSTKLEDSAMYFCASSPRTSGTYEQYFGPGTRLTVT.

The chain carries TRBV5-1 and TRBJ2-5; 13 bases line up with TRBD2. V dropped 4 bases and J dropped 2; count of bases not matched to a gene: 5. Germline CDR1 reads SGHRS; CDR2 reads YFSETQ. This CDR3 comprises 16 residues. Here the CDR3 DNA reads TGCGCCAGCAGCACCGGGACTAGCGGGGCGCAAGAGACCCAGTACTTC. Encoded protein: CASSTGTSGAQETQYF.

The J gene is TRBJ2-7, the V gene TRBV11-1; unclear D gene. CDR1 and CDR2 (germline): SGHAT, FQDESV (reference sequence). The CDR3 contains 15 residues. Trimming took off 5 bases at V and 0 bases at J, with 14 bases between the two ends. The CDR3 region is CASSLEVASSYEQYF. In DNA, the CDR3 is TGTGCCAGCAGCCTAGAGGTTGCTAGCTCCTACGAGCAGTACTTC.

The sample holds a few counts of this clone. V usage is TRBV7-9 and J usage is TRBJ2-3; D possibly corresponds to TRBD2 (6 bases). V was cut by 1 base and J by 4 bases, with 6 bases left in between. CDR1 and CDR2 from the germline V gene are SEHNR and FQNEAQ (reference sequence). CDR3 length: 13 amino acids. CDR3 in amino acids: CASSLERADTQYF. The CDR3, as DNA: TGTGCCAGCAGCTTAGAGCGGGCAGATACGCAGTATTTT.

The rearrangement joins TRBV19 to TRBJ2-7; 10 bases are a match to TRBD2. The CDR3 spans 15 residues. With V trimmed by 1 base and J by 5 bases, 5 bases remained unmatched. Germline loops: CDR1 LNHDA, CDR2 SQIVND (reference sequence). CDR3: CASSIGTSGIHEQYF. The CDR3 nucleotides read TGTGCCAGTAGTATAGGCACTAGCGGGATCCACGAGCAGTACTTC.

The gene calls are TRBV4-2 and TRBJ2-7, with 13 bases fitting TRBD2. After removal of 4 bases from V and 2 bases from J, the junction contained 5 bases not matched to a gene. CDR3 length: 16 amino acids. Germline V CDR1 and CDR2: LGHNA, YNFKEQ. This CDR3 reads CASSRGLAGPPYEQYF. The CDR3 DNA reads TGTGCCAGCAGCCGGGGACTAGCGGGACCCCCCTACGAGCAGTACTTC.

The sample holds one count of this clone. The chain is built from TRBV5-1 and TRBJ1-2, with a weak D call TRBD1 (6 bases). Germline V lookup: CDR1 SGHRS, CDR2 YFSETQ. The CDR3 has 16 amino acids. The V end was cut by 5 bases, the J end by 4 bases, with 21 bases between. The CDR3 DNA follows: TGCGCCAGCAGTCAATCAAGCCGAGGGGGTGGCTATGGCTACACCTTC. As protein: CASSQSSRGGGYGYTF.

V is TRBV7-9 and J is TRBJ2-5; 11 positions agree with TRBD1. Per germline, CDR1 SEHNR and CDR2 FQNEAQ (reference sequence). The V segment lost 2 bases and the J segment 5 bases; nucleotides outside the gene matches: 7. The CDR3 totals 16 residues. Written as DNA, the CDR3 is TGTGCCAGCAGCTTATCTGGACAGGGGGCTCGCGAGACCCAGTACTTC. It translates to CASSLSGQGARETQYF.

The chain recombines TRBV19 with TRBJ2-5; 7 bases agree with TRBD1. Germline loops: CDR1 LNHDA, CDR2 SQIVND (reference sequence). Trimming cost V 5 bases and J 2 bases; bases outside gene matches: 2. The length of the CDR3 is 13 residues. CDR3 nucleotide sequence: TGTGCCAGTAGTGAGGGACAGCAAGAGACCCAGTACTTC. Translated, it gives CASSEGQQETQYF.